The table lists the clone carrying this T cell receptor (beta chain) with a few counts. Antigen unknown. This entry is derived from a study of cytomegalovirus exposure and HLA in healthy donors. Study conclusions and caveats: Most of the TCR beta V segments (in an earlier analysis) were productive either about 90% or about 30% of the time. Donors belonging to an Asian-associated ancestry cluster reportedly showed fewer N-insertions in productive TCRs than the roughly 700-donor mean, according to what a later analysis found. Later analysis associated a missense DCLRE1C variant with TCR beta V- and J-gene trimming.

The PCR contained 60 Vbeta and 13 Jbeta primers. Assay used: immunoSEQ multiplex PCR; TCRdb lists only in-frame clones, some missing. The sample lists 100,000 to 150,000 clones, 81% occurring once. The CDR3 loop spans 16 amino acids. Germline trimming cut 2 bases from V and 10 bases from J; bases unmatched to any gene: 8. The germline V gene has CDR1 KGHSH and CDR2 LQKENI. This chain uses TRBV18 with TRBJ1-6; 10 bases map to TRBD1. Sequencing input: PBMCs. This TCR was recovered from a man between 18 and 29 years old in good health and CMV-seronegative. The DNA for the CDR3 is TGTGCCAGCTCACCAACGGGGACAGGGGTCTTCTCACCCCTCCACTTT. Its translation: CASSPTGTGVFSPLHF. The variable domain in full, completed from reference TRBV18 and TRBJ1-6, reads NAGVMQNPRHLVRRRGQEARLRCSPMKGHSHVYWYRQLPEEGLKFMVYLQKENIIDESGMPKERFSAEFPKEGPSILRIQQVVRGDSAAYFCASSPTGTGVFSPLHFGNGTRLTVT.